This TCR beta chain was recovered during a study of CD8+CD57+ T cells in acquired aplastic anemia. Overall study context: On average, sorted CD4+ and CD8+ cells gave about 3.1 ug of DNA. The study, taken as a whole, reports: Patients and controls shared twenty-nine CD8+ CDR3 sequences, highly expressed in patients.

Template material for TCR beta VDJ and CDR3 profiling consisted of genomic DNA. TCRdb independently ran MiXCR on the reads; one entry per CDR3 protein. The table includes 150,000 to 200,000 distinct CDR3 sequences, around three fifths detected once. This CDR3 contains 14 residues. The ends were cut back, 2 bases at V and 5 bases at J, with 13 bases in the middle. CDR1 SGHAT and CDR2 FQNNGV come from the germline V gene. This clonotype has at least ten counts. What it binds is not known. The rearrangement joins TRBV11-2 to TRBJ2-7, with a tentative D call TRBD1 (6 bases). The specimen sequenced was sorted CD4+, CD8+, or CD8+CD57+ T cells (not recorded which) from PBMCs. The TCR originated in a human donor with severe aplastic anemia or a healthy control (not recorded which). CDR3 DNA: TGTGCCAGCAGCTTACGGGACATCCCGGACGAGCAGTACTTC. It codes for CASSLRDIPDEQYF.